Listed below are T cell receptor beta chains from one sample, sequenced in a study of cytotoxic CD8 clonotypes in ibrutinib-treated CLL. Sequencing was performed with immunoSEQ multiplex PCR; in TCRdb, only in-frame clones are kept and a portion is missing. The sample shows some 200,000 clones, around 75% of them seen only once. Sequenced material: PBMCs, taken after 12 months of ibrutinib treatment. Receptor source: a human donor with chronic lymphocytic leukemia. Each CDR3 is given with its conserved first and last residue. The D gene is left open where the match is weak. Size tells how often a clone was seen (once, few, many) or the class of an expanded clone, and some rows leave it out.

once . TRBJ2-7 TRBV15 CATSRDYVREQYF TGTGCCACCAGCAGAGATTATGTCAGGGAGCAGTACTTC
. . TRBJ2-3 TRBV5-6 CASSWETGRPDTQYF TGTGCCAGCAGCTGGGAGACAGGGAGGCCAGATACGCAGTATTTT
. . TRBJ1-4 TRBV10-2 CASSVATNEKLFF TGCGCCAGCAGTGTCGCAACTAATGAAAAACTGTTTTTT
. TRBD1 TRBJ1-5 TRBV30 CAWSVQGDQPQHF TGTGCCTGGAGTGTCCAGGGGGACCAGCCCCAGCATTTT
. . TRBJ2-5 TRBV5-1 CASQEVAVGETQYF TGCGCCAGCCAGGAGGTAGCCGTGGGCGAGACCCAGTACTTC
once . TRBJ2-7 TRBV9 CASSVAGAYEQYF TGTGCCAGCAGCGTAGCGGGAGCCTACGAGCAGTACTTC
. TRBD2 TRBJ2-3 TRBV23-1 CASSPRLAGETDTQYF TGCGCCAGCAGTCCCAGACTAGCGGGAGAGACAGATACGCAGTATTTT
. TRBD1 TRBJ1-2 TRBV2 CASSLGQYYGYTF TGTGCCAGCAGCTTGGGACAGTACTATGGCTACACCTTC
. . TRBJ2-1 TRBV15 CATSRDRVSSDEQFF TGTGCCACCAGCAGAGATCGTGTGTCTTCGGATGAGCAGTTCTTC
. . TRBJ2-7 TRBV6-5 CASSYGAGYEQYF TGTGCCAGCAGTTACGGGGCAGGGTACGAGCAGTACTTC
. . TRBJ1-1 TRBV30 CAKRRTANTEAFF TGTGCCAAACGCCGGACGGCGAACACTGAAGCTTTCTTT
. . TRBJ1-2 TRBV9 CASSVEVTLLYGYTF TGTGCCAGCAGCGTCGAGGTTACCCTACTTTATGGCTACACCTTC
once TRBD2 TRBJ2-1 TRBV29-1 CSVEDGLAGFRLISSHEQFF TGCAGCGTTGAAGATGGACTAGCGGGATTCCGGCTCATCAGTAGCCATGAGCAGTTCTTC
. . TRBJ2-3 TRBV20-1 CSATAADTQYF TGCAGTGCTACAGCAGCAGATACGCAGTATTTT